This T cell receptor beta chain was documented in a study of post-analysis software for immune sequencing data. Findings and caveats of the study: In patients, five TRBV segments were more frequent than in controls, with TRBV5-6, TRBV5-1 and TRBV20-1 among them.

The V and J ends lost 5 bases and 4 bases respectively, with 6 bases between them. Per the germline V gene, CDR1 is GTSNPN and CDR2 is SVGIG (reference sequence). CDR3 length: 12 residues. The TCR beta cDNA libraries contained unique molecular identifiers. TCRdb itself ran the PCR reads through MiXCR, one entry per CDR3 protein. The profile shows roughly 600,000 distinct CDR3 sequences, around 47% of them singletons. On this clonotype itself: Its antigen is not known.

The V gene is TRBV30, the J gene TRBJ2-6; D uncertain. The sample comprised blood. The sequence came from a girl aged 10-17 years with multiple sclerosis. The CDR3 sequence is CAWGGGANVLTF. CDR3 nucleotides: TGTGCCTGGGGTGGCGGGGCCAACGTCCTGACTTTC.